These 26 T cell receptor beta chains originate from one sample sequenced in a study of CD8+ T cells in alopecia areata. Extracted RNA was reverse transcribed into cDNA, the sequencing template. TCRdb keeps only in-frame clones here, not all; method: immunoSEQ multiplex PCR. In the table there are approximately 59,000 clones, 40% to 50% of which are singletons. The sample was CD8+ T cells sorted from blood, taken at week 0. The receptors were sampled from a human donor with alopecia areata.

This chain joins TRBV30 and TRBJ2-6; possibly TRBD2 for D (6 bases). The CDR3 length is 14 residues. The V end was cut by 1 base, the J end by 2 bases, with 6 bases between. CDR1 and CDR2 from the germline V gene are GTSNPN and SVGIG (reference sequence). The CDR3 DNA reads as TGTGCCTGGAGTGGGGGGGCTGGGGCCAACGTCCTGACTTTC. The encoded protein is CAWSGGAGANVLTF.

The chain couples TRBV5-1 to TRBJ2-7, with D tentatively TRBD2 (5 bases). In germline, CDR1 is SGHRS, CDR2 YFSETQ. The V end was cut by 1 base, the J end by 5 bases, with 19 bases between. The CDR3 is made up of 16 amino acids. CDR3 in amino acids: CASSLQLQRASDEQYF. DNA for the CDR3: TGCGCCAGCAGCTTGCAGCTACAGAGGGCCAGCGACGAGCAGTACTTC.

The gene calls are TRBV4-1 and TRBJ2-3; D remains unclear. Between the trimmed V and J ends, which lost 4 bases and 1 base, there was a span of 18 bases. CDR3 length: 17 residues. Germline V gene sequence: CDR1 MGHRA, CDR2 YSYEKL. The CDR3 nucleotides are TGCGCCAGCAGCCCCCTAGGCGGAGCCGGCCGCACAGATACGCAGTATTTT. It codes for CASSPLGGAGRTDTQYF.

The chain recombines TRBV7-9 with TRBJ1-1; tentative D call: TRBD1 (6 bases). Trimming removed 5 bases from V and 3 bases from J, with 16 bases in between. CDR1 and CDR2 (germline): SEHNR, FQNEAQ (reference sequence). The CDR3 contains 15 residues. The CDR3 DNA reads as TGTGCCAGCAGCCCCCGCAGGGGATGGGACACTGAAGCTTTCTTT. Protein product: CASSPRRGWDTEAFF.

This clone was detected a few times. V usage is TRBV15 and J usage is TRBJ2-2, with a weak D call TRBD2 (7 bases). Trimming removed 5 bases from V and 0 bases from J, with 13 bases in between. Looked up from germline, CDR1 is LNHNV and CDR2 is YYDKDF (reference sequence). The CDR3 has 16 residues. CDR3 sequence reads: CATSGAGHSNTGELFF. CDR3 sequence (DNA): TGTGCCACCAGCGGAGCGGGACATTCGAACACCGGGGAGCTGTTTTTT.

This clone was detected only a few times. The rearrangement joins TRBV9 to TRBJ2-2; D perhaps matches TRBD1 (5 bases). This CDR3 is 13 amino acids long. Per the germline V gene, CDR1 is SGDLS and CDR2 is YYNGEE. Trimming took off 3 bases at V and 5 bases at J, with 8 bases between the two ends. CDR3 bases: TGTGCCAGCAGCGCGACAGTTACCGGGGAGCTGTTTTTT. It specifies CASSATVTGELFF. The entire variable domain, with the rest obtained from reference TRBV9 and TRBJ2-2, is as follows: DSGVTQTPKHLITATGQRVTLRCSPRSGDLSVYWYQQSLDQGLQFLIQYYNGEERAKGNILERFSAQQFPDLHSELNLSSLELGDSALYFCASSATVTGELFFGEGSRLTVL.

V usage is TRBV2 and J usage is TRBJ2-7; TRBD1 matches at 8 bases. The CDR3 length is 13 residues. Germline values: CDR1 SNHLY, CDR2 FYNNEI. The V and J ends lost 9 bases and 3 bases, in that order; junction bases with no gene match: 7. CDR3 region: CARAGQGSYEQYF. In DNA form, the CDR3 reads TGTGCCAGAGCCGGACAGGGAAGCTACGAGCAGTACTTC.

This sequence joins TRBV7-6 and TRBJ1-1, with D tentatively TRBD1 (6 bases). The ends were cut back, 8 bases at V and 1 base at J, with 11 bases in the middle. CDR1 is SGHVS, CDR2 FNYEAQ, per germline. The CDR3 is made up of 13 amino acids. This CDR3 is CASGYRENTEAFF. In DNA form, the CDR3 reads TGTGCCAGCGGTTACAGGGAGAACACTGAAGCTTTCTTT.

The gene calls are TRBV29-1 and TRBJ2-7; a possible D gene is TRBD2 (5 bases). The CDR3 contains 13 residues. V shed 4 bases and J shed 5 bases, with 15 bases lying between them. From germline, CDR1 is SQVTM and CDR2 ANQGSEA. CDR3 DNA sequence: TGCAGCGTTGCGGGCGGACTCGCTAACGAGCAGTACTTC. It translates to CSVAGGLANEQYF.

The gene calls are TRBV28 and TRBJ2-7; D unclear. The germline V gene has CDR1 MDHEN and CDR2 SYDVKM. Trimming pared 1 base from V and 1 base from J, leaving 8 bases between. There are 14 residues in the CDR3. In nucleotides, the CDR3 is TGTGCCAGCAGTTTATTGAGACGGTCCTACGAGCAGTACTTC. Its protein is CASSLLRRSYEQYF.

The chain recombines TRBV27 with TRBJ1-5, with D hard to call. CDR1 is MNHEY, CDR2 SMNVEV, per germline (reference sequence). The CDR3 has 14 amino acids. Trimming removed 3 bases at V and 7 bases at J, with 13 bases between. The CDR3 reads CASSFSGIGQPQHF. CDR3 in DNA: TGTGCCAGCAGTTTTAGTGGGATAGGGCAGCCCCAGCATTTT.

The chain recombines TRBV15 with TRBJ2-2; D possibly corresponds to TRBD1 (5 bases). This CDR3 has 16 amino acids. Germline V gives CDR1 LNHNV, CDR2 YYDKDF (reference sequence). V lost 1 base to trimming and J lost 2 bases, with 11 bases between them. In DNA form, the CDR3 reads TGTGCCACCAGCAGAGCCCAGGGTTCTAACACCGGGGAGCTGTTTTTT. It specifies CATSRAQGSNTGELFF.

In this sample, this clone turned up once. The same CDR3 arises from other DNA sequences in this sample as well. The chain couples TRBV29-1 to TRBJ2-7; no clear D. V lost 4 bases, J lost 2 bases, and 6 bases lay in between. CDR1 is SQVTM, CDR2 ANQGSEA, per germline. The CDR3 is 11 residues long. The CDR3 protein is CSVGGAYEQYF. The CDR3 DNA is TGCAGCGTTGGCGGAGCCTACGAGCAGTACTTC.

DNA for the CDR3: TGTGCCAGCACCCAAATGGTAGGGTCTCGCACAGATACGCAGTATTTT. It yields the protein CASTQMVGSRTDTQYF. The chain links TRBV7-8 to TRBJ2-3; D call uncertain. V lost 7 bases and J 1 base, leaving 18 bases between the germline ends. The CDR3 is made up of 16 amino acids. Germline V lookup: CDR1 SGHVS, CDR2 FQNEAQ.

The chain is built from TRBV4-1 and TRBJ2-7, with D perhaps TRBD1 (6 bases). The V and J ends lost 3 bases and 3 bases respectively, with 9 bases between them. The CDR3 contains 13 residues. Germline V gene sequence: CDR1 MGHRA, CDR2 YSYEKL. The CDR3 nucleotides are TGCGCCAGCAGCCATAGCAGGGGCTACGAGCAGTACTTC. Its translation is CASSHSRGYEQYF.

The chain has TRBV4-3 and TRBJ2-5; possible D gene TRBD2, 5 bases. The V and J ends lost 2 bases and 4 bases respectively, with 11 bases between them. Germline CDR1 LGHNA, CDR2 YSLEER. This CDR3 has 14 residues. CDR3 coding DNA: TGCGCCAGCAGCCAACGGTTGGGGAGAGAGACCCAGTACTTC. Translated: CASSQRLGRETQYF.

The V and J genes are TRBV6-1 and TRBJ2-2, with 7 bases identical to TRBD2. CDR3 length: 13 residues. Germline CDR1 is MNHNS and CDR2 is SASEGT. The V gene end was trimmed by 11 bases and the J gene end by 1 base; junction bases not matched to a gene: 4. Written as DNA, the CDR3 is TGTGCCGGGGGGGACGTGAACACCGGGGAGCTGTTTTTT. Its translation is CAGGDVNTGELFF.

The genes are TRBV6-5 and TRBJ2-2; no definite D call. With 6 bases removed from V and 0 bases from J, the gap between germline ends came to 11 bases. Germline CDR1 MNHEY, CDR2 SVGAGI. CDR3 size: 15 residues. CDR3 coding DNA: TGTGCCAGCAGGCCCCCTACGGCGAACACCGGGGAGCTGTTTTTT. Encoded protein: CASRPPTANTGELFF.

In regard to this clone: Other nucleotide sequences in the sample specify the same CDR3. CDR3 in amino acids: CAMGGGVETEAFF. The CDR3 DNA reads TGTGCCATGGGCGGGGGGGTTGAGACTGAAGCTTTCTTT. This chain links TRBV10-3 with TRBJ1-1, with D tentatively TRBD1 (5 bases). The V end lost 9 bases, the J end lost 5 bases, and 16 bases lay between the germline ends. The germline CDR1 and CDR2 sequences are ENHRY and SYGVKD. CDR3 length: 13 residues.

The rearrangement joins TRBV6-5 to TRBJ2-5, with 7 nucleotides matching TRBD2. The germline CDR1 and CDR2 sequences are MNHEY and SVGAGI. The J segment lost 5 bases and the V segment lost 5 bases, leaving 11 bases of the junction unmatched. This CDR3 has 15 amino acids. CDR3 sequence reads: CASSPWASGEETQYF. The DNA of the CDR3 is TGTGCCAGCAGTCCCTGGGCTAGCGGTGAGGAGACCCAGTACTTC.

This clone has only a few counts. The chain links TRBV9 to TRBJ2-2, with D possibly matching TRBD2 (5 bases). This CDR3 spans 15 amino acids. CDR1 is SGDLS, CDR2 YYNGEE, per germline. V was clipped by 4 bases and J by 7 bases, with 17 bases between them. In nucleotides, the CDR3 is TGTGCCAGCAGCCCCCGGAGCGGTTTTGGCGGGGAGCTGTTTTTT. The encoded protein is CASSPRSGFGGELFF.

This chain uses TRBV7-8 with TRBJ2-5; 8 nucleotides align to TRBD1. With the DNA end fitting TRBJ2-7 better, the J assignment may be wrong. CDR1 and CDR2 from the germline V gene are SGHVS and FQNEAQ. This CDR3 is 16 amino acids long. This CDR3 is CASRPSDRGFPYEQYF. CDR3 nucleotides: TGTGCCAGCAGACCTTCTGACAGGGGATTCCCCTACGAGCAGTACTTC.

This chain links TRBV7-9 with TRBJ2-3; TRBD2 matches at 12 bases. This CDR3 comprises 15 residues. Germline V gene lookup returns CDR1 SEHNR and CDR2 FQNEAQ (reference sequence). J was trimmed by 2 bases and V by 5 bases; bases with no gene match: 2. This chain's CDR3 is CASSRTSGATDTQYF. The CDR3 DNA reads as TGTGCCAGCAGCCGGACTAGCGGGGCCACAGATACGCAGTATTTT.

This clone occurred a few times. At one end, the junction sequence differs from germline, possibly due to a read error. This chain connects TRBV29-1 to TRBJ2-7; perhaps TRBD1 as D (5 bases). Germline V gene sequence: CDR1 SQVTM, CDR2 ANQGSEA. The CDR3 length is 13 residues. The CDR3 reads CSVEDSRQYGQYF. As DNA, the CDR3 is TGCAGCGTTGAAGATTCCCGACAGTACGGGCAGTACTTC.

The J gene is TRBJ2-3, the V gene TRBV5-1, with D unresolved. The CDR3 covers 12 residues. Germline assignment: CDR1 SGHRS and CDR2 YFSETQ. The V and J ends lost 3 bases and 4 bases respectively, with 6 bases between them. The CDR3 coding sequence is TGCGCCAGCAGCTACAGAGCAGATACGCAGTATTTT. Protein sequence: CASSYRADTQYF.

Only a few counts were recorded for this clone. The chain combines TRBV13 with TRBJ1-3; the D gene is possibly TRBD1 (5 bases). Between the trimmed V and J ends, which lost 5 bases and 2 bases, there was a span of 10 bases. The CDR3 totals 14 residues. The germline V gene encodes CDR1 PRHDT and CDR2 FYEKMQ (reference sequence). The CDR3 here is CASSAEGAGNTIYF. The CDR3 nucleotides are TGTGCCAGCAGCGCCGAAGGGGCTGGAAACACCATATATTTT.